The present entry profiles one T cell receptor beta chain with its context. What it recognizes is unknown. The CDR3 spans 15 residues. CDR1 and CDR2 (germline): LGHNA, YNFKEQ. The V and J ends lost 5 bases and 2 bases respectively, with 14 bases between them. These data come from a study of T cell responses to AZD1222 COVID-19 vaccine. Study in general: Investigators merged groups given second doses at roughly 4 or roughly 12 weeks.

Only in-frame clones appear in the TCRdb table, and some are missing; sequencing was by immunoSEQ multiplex PCR. In the table there are 140,000 to 150,000 clones, around 89% of which are singletons. General observations from the study: Regions 160-218 and 743-854 held dominance among vaccine-associated CD4 TCRs, which spanned spike. White British people made up most donors, females outnumbered males, and clonal diversity was possibly underestimated. Rises in breadth and depth of Spike-specific TCRs came after two AZD1222 doses.

The V and J genes are TRBV4-2 and TRBJ2-3; D is undetermined. This specimen was peripheral blood, taken on day 0 of AZD1222 vaccination. This sequence was found in an adult in good health. The DNA of the CDR3 is TGTGCCAGCAGCAAAAAGGACGGTCCCACAGATACGCAGTATTTT. This gives the protein CASSKKDGPTDTQYF.